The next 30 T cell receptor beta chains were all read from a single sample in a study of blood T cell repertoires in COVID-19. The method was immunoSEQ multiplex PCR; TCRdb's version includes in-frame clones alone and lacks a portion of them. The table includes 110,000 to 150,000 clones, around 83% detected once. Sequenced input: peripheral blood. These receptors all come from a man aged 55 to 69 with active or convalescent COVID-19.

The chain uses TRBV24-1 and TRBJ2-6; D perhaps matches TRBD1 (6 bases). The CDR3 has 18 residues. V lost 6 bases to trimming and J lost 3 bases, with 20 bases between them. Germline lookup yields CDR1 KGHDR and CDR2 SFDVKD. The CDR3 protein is CATSKTEQGSFGANVLTF. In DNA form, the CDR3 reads TGTGCCACCAGTAAAACGGAACAGGGAAGTTTTGGGGCCAACGTCCTGACTTTC.

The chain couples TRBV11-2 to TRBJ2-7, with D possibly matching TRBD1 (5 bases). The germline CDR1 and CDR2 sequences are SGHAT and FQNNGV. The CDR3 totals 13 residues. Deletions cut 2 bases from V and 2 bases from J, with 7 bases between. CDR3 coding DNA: TGTGCCAGCAGCTTAATGGACACCTACGAGCAGTACTTC. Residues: CASSLMDTYEQYF.

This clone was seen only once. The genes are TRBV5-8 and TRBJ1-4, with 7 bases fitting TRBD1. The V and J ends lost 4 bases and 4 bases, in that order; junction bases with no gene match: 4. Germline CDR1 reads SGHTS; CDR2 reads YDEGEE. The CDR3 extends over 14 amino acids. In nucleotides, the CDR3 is TGTGCCAGCAGCCCGGACAGGCATAATGAAAAACTGTTTTTT. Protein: CASSPDRHNEKLFF.

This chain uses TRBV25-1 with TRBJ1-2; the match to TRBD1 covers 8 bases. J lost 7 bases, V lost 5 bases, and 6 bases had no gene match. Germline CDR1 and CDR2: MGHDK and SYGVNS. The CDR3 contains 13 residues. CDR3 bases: TGTGCCAGCAGTACCCGACAGGGGCTTGGCTACACCTTC. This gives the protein CASSTRQGLGYTF.

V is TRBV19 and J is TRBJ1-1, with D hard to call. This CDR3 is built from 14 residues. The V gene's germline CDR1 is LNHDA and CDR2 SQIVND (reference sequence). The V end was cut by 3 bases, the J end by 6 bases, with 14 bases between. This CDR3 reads CASSIRRSIAEAFF. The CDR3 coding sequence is TGTGCCAGTAGTATCCGTCGGTCTATCGCTGAAGCTTTCTTT. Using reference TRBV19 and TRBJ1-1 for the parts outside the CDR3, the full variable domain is DGGITQSPKYLFRKEGQNVTLSCEQNLNHDAMYWYRQDPGQGLRLIYYSQIVNDFQKGDIAEGYSVSREKKESFPLTVTSAQKNPTAFYLCASSIRRSIAEAFFGQGTRLTVV.

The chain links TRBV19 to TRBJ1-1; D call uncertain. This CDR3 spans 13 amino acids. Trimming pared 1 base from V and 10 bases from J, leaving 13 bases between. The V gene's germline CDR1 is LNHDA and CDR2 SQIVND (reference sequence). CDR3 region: CASSIGNYAAAFF. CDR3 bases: TGTGCCAGTAGTATAGGTAACTATGCGGCAGCTTTCTTT.

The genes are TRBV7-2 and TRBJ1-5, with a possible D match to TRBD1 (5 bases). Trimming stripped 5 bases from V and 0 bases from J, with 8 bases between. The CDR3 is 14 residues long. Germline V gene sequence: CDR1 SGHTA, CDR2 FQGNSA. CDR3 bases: TGTGCCAGCAGCCAGGGATCTAGCAATCAGCCCCAGCATTTT. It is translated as CASSQGSSNQPQHF.

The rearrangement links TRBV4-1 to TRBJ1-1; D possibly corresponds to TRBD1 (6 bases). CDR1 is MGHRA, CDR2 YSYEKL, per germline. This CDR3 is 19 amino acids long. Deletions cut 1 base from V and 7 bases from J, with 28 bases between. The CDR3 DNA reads TGCGCCAGCAGCCAAGCCCATGGGGGATCGGGGGGCATGAATTATGAAGCTTTCTTT. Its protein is CASSQAHGGSGGMNYEAFF.

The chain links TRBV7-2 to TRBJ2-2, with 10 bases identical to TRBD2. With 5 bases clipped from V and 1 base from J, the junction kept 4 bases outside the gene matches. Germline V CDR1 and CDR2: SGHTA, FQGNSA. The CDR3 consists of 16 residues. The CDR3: CASSPRTSGNTGELFF. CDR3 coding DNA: TGTGCCAGCAGCCCACGGACTAGCGGGAACACCGGGGAGCTGTTTTTT.

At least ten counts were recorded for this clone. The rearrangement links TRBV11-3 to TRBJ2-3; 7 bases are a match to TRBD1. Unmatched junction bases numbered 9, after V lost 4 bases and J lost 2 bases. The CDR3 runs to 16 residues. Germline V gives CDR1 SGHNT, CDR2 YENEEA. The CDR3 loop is CASSSGGFVATDTQYF. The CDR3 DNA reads TGTGCCAGCAGCTCAGGGGGTTTCGTAGCCACAGATACGCAGTATTTT.

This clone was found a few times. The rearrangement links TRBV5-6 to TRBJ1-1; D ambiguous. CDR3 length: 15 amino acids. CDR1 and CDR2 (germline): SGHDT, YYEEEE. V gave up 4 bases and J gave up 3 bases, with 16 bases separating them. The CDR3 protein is CASSPTPLKDTEAFF. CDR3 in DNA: TGTGCCAGCAGCCCCACTCCCCTAAAAGACACTGAAGCTTTCTTT. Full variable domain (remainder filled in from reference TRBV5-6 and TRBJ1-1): DAGVTQSPTHLIKTRGQQVTLRCSPKSGHDTVSWYQQALGQGPQFIFQYYEEEERQRGNFPDRFSGHQFPNYSSELNVNALLLGDSALYLCASSPTPLKDTEAFFGQGTRLTVV.

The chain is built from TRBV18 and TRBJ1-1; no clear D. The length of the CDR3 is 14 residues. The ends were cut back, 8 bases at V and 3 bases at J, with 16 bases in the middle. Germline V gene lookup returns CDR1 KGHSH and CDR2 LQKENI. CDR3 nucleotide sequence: TGTGCCAGCATCTTGGAGGCGGGGTACACTGAAGCTTTCTTT. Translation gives CASILEAGYTEAFF.

The CDR3 nucleotides read TGTGCCACCAGCAGAGCACGGACTTCAAATGAAAAACTGTTTTTT. It specifies CATSRARTSNEKLFF. The chain is built from TRBV15 and TRBJ1-4; the D is unclear. The CDR3 totals 15 residues. The germline V and J ends were trimmed by 1 base and 5 bases, with 11 bases remaining between them. Germline loops: CDR1 LNHNV, CDR2 YYDKDF (reference sequence).

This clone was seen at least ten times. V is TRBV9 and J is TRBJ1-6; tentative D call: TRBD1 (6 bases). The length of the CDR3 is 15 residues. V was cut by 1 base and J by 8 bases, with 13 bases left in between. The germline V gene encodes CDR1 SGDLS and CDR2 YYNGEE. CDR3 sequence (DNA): TGTGCCAGCAGCGTAAGGTCCAGGGGTGATTCACCCCTCCACTTT. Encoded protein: CASSVRSRGDSPLHF.

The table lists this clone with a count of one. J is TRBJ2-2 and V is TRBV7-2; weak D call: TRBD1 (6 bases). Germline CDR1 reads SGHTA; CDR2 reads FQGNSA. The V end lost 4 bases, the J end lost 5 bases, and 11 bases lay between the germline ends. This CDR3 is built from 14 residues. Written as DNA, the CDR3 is TGTGCCAGCAGCTCCCACAGGGTTACCGGGGAGCTGTTTTTT. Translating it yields CASSSHRVTGELFF.

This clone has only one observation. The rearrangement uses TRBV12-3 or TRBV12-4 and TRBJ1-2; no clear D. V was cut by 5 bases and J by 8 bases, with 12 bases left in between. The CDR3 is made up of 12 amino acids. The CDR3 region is CASSGPRRGYTF. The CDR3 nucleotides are TGTGCCAGCAGTGGGCCCCGACGCGGCTACACCTTC.

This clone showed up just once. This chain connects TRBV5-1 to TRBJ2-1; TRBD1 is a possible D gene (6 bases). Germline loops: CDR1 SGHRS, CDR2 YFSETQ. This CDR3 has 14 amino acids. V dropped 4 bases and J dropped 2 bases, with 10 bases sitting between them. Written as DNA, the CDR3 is TGCGCCAGCAGCGGGGGACATACCTACAATGAGCAGTTCTTC. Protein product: CASSGGHTYNEQFF.

In nucleotides, the CDR3 is TGTGCCAGTAGCCTCGGACAGGGGGCTGAAAAACTGTTTTTT. Translated: CASSLGQGAEKLFF. The V and J genes are TRBV19 and TRBJ1-4; 11 bases line up with TRBD1. Germline V gene lookup returns CDR1 LNHDA and CDR2 SQIVND (reference sequence). V lost 6 bases to trimming and J lost 7 bases; unmatched junction nucleotides: 4. This CDR3 comprises 14 residues.

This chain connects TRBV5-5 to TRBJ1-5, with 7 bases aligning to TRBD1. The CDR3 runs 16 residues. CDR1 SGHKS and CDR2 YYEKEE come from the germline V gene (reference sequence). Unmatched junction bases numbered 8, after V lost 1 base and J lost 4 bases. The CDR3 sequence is CASSLSPLTGNQPQHF. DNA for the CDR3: TGTGCCAGCAGCTTGTCCCCTCTGACAGGGAATCAGCCCCAGCATTTT.

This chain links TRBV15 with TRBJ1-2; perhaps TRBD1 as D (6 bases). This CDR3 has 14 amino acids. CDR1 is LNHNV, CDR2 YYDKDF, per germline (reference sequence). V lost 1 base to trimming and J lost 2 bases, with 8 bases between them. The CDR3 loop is CATSRGTANYGYTF. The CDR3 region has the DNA TGTGCCACCAGCAGAGGGACAGCGAACTATGGCTACACCTTC.

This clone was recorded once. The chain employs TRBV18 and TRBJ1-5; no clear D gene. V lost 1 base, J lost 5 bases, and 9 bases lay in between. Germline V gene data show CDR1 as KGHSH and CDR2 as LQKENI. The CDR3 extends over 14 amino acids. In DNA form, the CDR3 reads TGTGCCAGCTCACCACAAATTTCCGATCAGCCCCAGCATTTT. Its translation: CASSPQISDQPQHF.

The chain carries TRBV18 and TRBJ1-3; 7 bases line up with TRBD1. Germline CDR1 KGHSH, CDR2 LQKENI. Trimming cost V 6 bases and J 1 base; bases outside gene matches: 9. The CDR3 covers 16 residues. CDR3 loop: CASSPTPGQSGNTIYF. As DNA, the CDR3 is TGTGCCAGCTCCCCAACTCCGGGACAGTCTGGAAACACCATATATTTT.

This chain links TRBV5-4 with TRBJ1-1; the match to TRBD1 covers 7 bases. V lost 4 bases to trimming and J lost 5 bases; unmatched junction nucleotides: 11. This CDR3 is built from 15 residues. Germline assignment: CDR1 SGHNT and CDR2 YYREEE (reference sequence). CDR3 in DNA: TGTGCCAGCAGCCATCACGACAGGGTATGGACTGAAGCTTTCTTT. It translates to CASSHHDRVWTEAFF.

The CDR3 coding sequence is TGTGCCAGTAGTATGCGGCCAGGGCTTGGCACTGAAGCTTTCTTT. It is translated as CASSMRPGLGTEAFF. The chain combines TRBV19 with TRBJ1-1; D is possibly TRBD1 (5 bases). The length of the CDR3 is 15 residues. The germline V gene encodes CDR1 LNHDA and CDR2 SQIVND (reference sequence). V lost 3 bases and J lost 4, with 15 bases in between.

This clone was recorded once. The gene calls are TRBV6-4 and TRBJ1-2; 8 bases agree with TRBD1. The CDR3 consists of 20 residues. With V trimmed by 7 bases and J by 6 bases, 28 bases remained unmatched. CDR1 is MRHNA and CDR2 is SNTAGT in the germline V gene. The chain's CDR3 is CASTLGKGEQGDTGSNGYTF. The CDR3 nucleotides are TGTGCCAGCACCCTCGGAAAGGGGGAACAGGGGGATACCGGCTCAAATGGCTACACCTTC.

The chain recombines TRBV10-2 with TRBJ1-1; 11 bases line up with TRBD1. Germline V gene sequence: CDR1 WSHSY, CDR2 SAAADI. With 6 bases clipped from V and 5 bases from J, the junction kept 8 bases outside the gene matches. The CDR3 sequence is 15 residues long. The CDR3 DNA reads TGCGCCAGCAGCGTAACCGGGACAGGGGGGACTGAAGCTTTCTTT. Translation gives CASSVTGTGGTEAFF.

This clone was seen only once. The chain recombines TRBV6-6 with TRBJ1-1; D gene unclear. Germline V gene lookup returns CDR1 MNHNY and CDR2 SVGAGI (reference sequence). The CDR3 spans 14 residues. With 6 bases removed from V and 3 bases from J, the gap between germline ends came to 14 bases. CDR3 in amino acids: CASRVHPLDTEAFF. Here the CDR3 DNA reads TGTGCCAGCAGAGTACATCCCTTGGACACTGAAGCTTTCTTT.

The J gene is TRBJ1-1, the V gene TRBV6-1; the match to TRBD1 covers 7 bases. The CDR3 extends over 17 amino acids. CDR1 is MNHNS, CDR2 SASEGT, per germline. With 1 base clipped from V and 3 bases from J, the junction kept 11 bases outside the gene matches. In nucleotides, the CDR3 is TGTGCCAGCAGTGAAGGCGTTCGACAGGGAATCGACACTGAAGCTTTCTTT. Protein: CASSEGVRQGIDTEAFF.

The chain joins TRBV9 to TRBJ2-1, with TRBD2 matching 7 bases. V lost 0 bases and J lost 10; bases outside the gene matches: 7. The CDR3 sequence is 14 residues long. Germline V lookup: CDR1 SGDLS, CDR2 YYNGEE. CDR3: CASSVAERGGEQFF. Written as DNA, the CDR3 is TGTGCCAGCAGCGTAGCCGAGCGGGGTGGGGAGCAGTTCTTC.

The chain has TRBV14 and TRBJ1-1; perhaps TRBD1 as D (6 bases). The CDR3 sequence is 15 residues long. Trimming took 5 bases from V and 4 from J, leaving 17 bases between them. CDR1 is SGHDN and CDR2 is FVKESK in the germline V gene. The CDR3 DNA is TGTGCCAGCAGCGAGCTGACAGGCGTCGGCACTGAAGCTTTCTTT. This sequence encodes CASSELTGVGTEAFF.